This T cell receptor beta chain was sequenced during a study of cytomegalovirus exposure and HLA in healthy donors listed by TCRdb under 2017. In terms of the full investigation: According to an earlier analysis of a few hundred of the donors, 150 million to 200 million T cells yielded 90 million to 140 million unique TCR beta sequences and 276 Gb of sequence data. To predict cytomegalovirus infection status, the study combined high-throughput TCR immunosequencing, statistical association of individual TCRs with disease status, and machine learning. An earlier analysis of fewer than 700 of the donors applied high-throughput TCR beta sequencing to assess whether each TCR beta V gene segment acted as functional or pseudogenic. To study patterns of TCR occurrence, a later analysis re-analyzed previously published TCR beta repertoires from 700 or so donors and added high-resolution HLA genotyping. Along with the approximately 700-subject first cohort, a separate validation cohort of roughly 110 different subjects was used. Donor age, sex, ethnicity and CMV serostatus were collected together with the repertoire data. Class I and class II HLA loci were covered by the typing at four-digit resolution. The later analysis used no new phenotypic data to find candidate immune exposures, relying instead on TCR beta sequences and their occurrence across donors. All discovery cohort repertoires had been generated using a single sequencing platform. Typing coverage differed by locus: A, B, C, DRB1 and DQB1 were typed in roughly 620-630 donors, DQA1 in approximately 520, DPA1 in 600 to 610, and DPB1 in around 440. On average, about 240,000 unique TCR beta nucleotide sequences were sequenced per donor among fewer than 500 genotyped donors of the cohort, with around 19% of those sequences being non-productive. The aim of the study was to test whether cataloging public T cell receptors could identify signatures of past pathogen exposure. The genetic ancestry cluster associated with self-reported Caucasian donors included about 84% of the 398 genotyped donors. Genome-wide SNP genotypes for about 60% of the roughly 670 donors were used in a later genetic analysis, which treated that subset as a discovery cohort. Approximately 310 gigabases of sequencing data and tens of millions of unique TCR sequences were included in an early release covering about 700 HLA-typed donors. The T cell repertoires of some 670 subjects were profiled by immunosequencing and related to cytomegalovirus serostatus. Four or five DR-DQ haplotypes were handled as single units for association and clustering, since linkage in the cohort was strong.

Of note for this clone: Its antigen is still unknown. Base qualities are not provided; no much larger clone lies one nucleotide away.

V is clipped by 3 bases and J by 5 bases, and the sequence between their germline boundaries is 11 bases long. From the cysteine through the phenylalanine, the CDR3 covers 13 amino acids. Only the CDR3 DNA stays, 39 bases, in frame from base 1. From a lookup of the germline V gene (reference sequence), CDR1 and CDR2 are GTSNPN and SVGIG. General study outcomes and caveats: It was suggested by the authors that the approach could potentially be generalized to other disease states and immunological phenotypes. In both the original and validation cohorts, the classifier was reported to diagnose cytomegalovirus status with high specificity and sensitivity. At a false discovery rate of 0.05, a later analysis linked some 18,000 TCR beta sequences to specific HLA alleles. In the study, 150 to 200 TCR beta chains were listed as associated with cytomegalovirus. An earlier analysis of 450 to 750 of the donors showed that most TCR beta V segments appeared in productive rearrangements either about 87% or about 30% of the time, which broadly matched IMGT annotations. A later genetic analysis associated a missense DCLRE1C variant with V-gene and J-gene trimming of TCR beta chains, and an independent cohort replicated the association. A further reported finding was that TCR beta sequences accurately predicted the HLA-A and HLA-B alleles for most subjects in the first cohort. Compared with the roughly 670-donor mean, donors in an Asian-associated ancestry cluster had fewer N-insertions in productive TCRs, according to a later genetic analysis. Assigning TCR associations to individual alleles was difficult when HLA alleles, especially DR and DQ, strongly co-occurred. A group of highly shared sequence variants was considered likely to be a technical artifact of the sequencing pipeline. Because counts were too low, around 18 rarely observed V segments, including chromosome 9 orphons, were left out of the earlier analysis of about 620 of the donors. According to a later analysis, TCR association rates differed among HLA loci, with DRB1 alleles showing the most associated TCRs and HLA-C alleles showing the fewest. A few of the identified cytomegalovirus-associated TCR beta chains were confirmed in vitro to be specific for cytomegalovirus antigens. Because some donors lacked HLA typing at each locus, the association tests relied only on the typed subset. A later analysis reported that several top co-occurrence clusters appeared linked to parvovirus B19, influenza, CMV and Epstein-Barr virus. Presence/absence analyses assumed roughly uniform sequencing depth across donors, an assumption that may not hold. The 87-base-pair reads could not distinguish some IMGT-functional V segments, including TRBV6-2 and TRBV6-3, so those segments were excluded. In a later analysis, most CMV-associated TCR beta chains were found to appear HLA-restricted, with HLA associations seemingly driven largely by CMV exposure. Linkage disequilibrium might explain the correlated functional status among segregating V segments, but an unknown experimental factor could not be excluded. The cohort was sequenced for TCR beta chains only, and without alpha or paired-chain data the features that could be detected were limited. The only immune exposure information available for the cohort was CMV serostatus. In a later analysis, HLA-associated TCR beta chains were found to be more clonally expanded and to have lower generation probabilities than equally common non-associated chains. Across donors, most TCR sequences were observed very rarely, whereas some public TCRs were present in many individuals.

In total, over 600 healthy bone marrow donors made up the cohort. At the time of sampling, all cohort members were nominally healthy, though unrecorded immune exposures were likely present. The donor was CMV seronegative and was included in the group of a few hundred seronegative cohort members. Each donor provided a peripheral blood sample, and peripheral blood mononuclear cells were used for TCR beta sequencing. Genomic DNA was extracted from the blood cell samples with the Qiagen DNeasy Blood Extraction Kit. The protocol used for the library was the immunoSEQ multiplex PCR assay. The multiplex PCR relied on a mix of 60 forward primers for TCR Vbeta segments and 13 reverse primers for TCR Jbeta segments. A multiplex PCR assay on genomic DNA amplified the CDR3 region of rearranged TCR beta genes. The Illumina HiSeq System was used to sequence the amplified TCR beta libraries as 87-base-pair reads. Turning to the authors' computational methods: A later analysis tallied roughly 78 million unique TCR beta chains across the 666 repertoires, and about 10 million of those chains were shared by two or more donors. Raw reads were error-corrected and collapsed into unique sequences by a nearest-neighbor algorithm in which closely related sequences were merged to remove PCR and sequencing errors. To assign V, D and J gene segments, CDR3 sequences were aligned to IMGT reference sequences. For a sequence to be retained, a match of at least six nucleotides was required to both a V gene segment and a J gene segment. A rearrangement was called productive if the CDR3 had no stop codons and remained in frame with V and J, and every other rearrangement was called non-productive. CDR3 was defined by IMGT convention, running from the second conserved V-encoded cysteine to the conserved J-encoded phenylalanine. The earlier analysis of fewer than 700 of the donors excluded sequences that lacked an unambiguous match to a single V gene segment. An earlier analysis of 450 to 650 of the donors called V segments functional above 56.7% productive rearrangements and segregating when the between-donor standard deviation exceeded 5%. A statistical classification framework was built to diagnose cytomegalovirus status from the catalog of TCR beta chain sequences. A later analysis assigned V and J genes by comparing TCR nucleotide sequences with IMGT/GENE-DB human TR gene sequences. In a later analysis, CDR3 sequences and most-parsimonious VDJ recombination scenarios were assigned using the TCRdist pipeline. In a later analysis, every TCR beta chain was defined by the combination of its CDR3 amino acid sequence and its V-gene family, and reads without a unique V-gene family were dropped. To address suspected cross-contamination and a sequencing artifact, a later analysis removed 592 highly shared, low-generation-probability nucleotide sequences. In a later analysis, a clonal expansion index was calculated for each public chain from normalized within-repertoire ranks of inferred template counts. Generation probabilities in a later analysis came from a VDJ recombination model fitted to out-of-frame rearrangements, and those results were checked against IGoR. A later analysis scored TCR-TCR, TCR-HLA and TCR-CMV co-occurrence with hypergeometric tests, applying a repertoire-size bias correction to TCR pairs. A later analysis estimated false discovery rates by permuting HLA or CMV assignments 20 times. In a later analysis, co-occurring TCRs were grouped using DBSCAN, and TCRdist sequence similarity was added for clustering within HLA-allele-positive subsets. Repertoires with fewer than 30,000 or more than 120,000 public chains were left out of co-occurrence clustering, as were four to six repertoires with anomalous nucleotide sharing. This immuneACCESS table, as held by TCRdb, lists in-frame sequences with V and J called but not all clones. Of the missing ones, under half trace to an unresolved V gene in checked studies; the others have no known cause. V and J calls and clone size are as listed in that table; D and trimming were resolved from the DNA. A total of some 200,000 clones appear in this sample, about three quarters of them only once. The ten largest clones represent 1.5% to 2% of the sample.

Specimen: PBMCs. The chain links TRBV30 with TRBJ1-5; TRBD1 might be the D gene, on 6 matching bases. The source is a man younger than 30 in good health and CMV-seronegative. The DNA is TGTGCCTGGAGCACAGGGACCGATCAGCCCCAGCATTTT. It translates to CAWSTGTDQPQHF.